This entry features one T cell receptor beta chain sequence. Its antigen is undetermined. Sequenced by immunoSEQ multiplex PCR; TCRdb stores in-frame clones only, minus some. The sample has 25,000 to 35,000 clones, roughly 77% seen once; the top ten hold approximately 1%. Looked up from germline, CDR1 is SGDLS and CDR2 is YYNGEE. V lost 3 bases to trimming and J lost 3 bases; unmatched junction nucleotides: 5. The CDR3 is made up of 14 amino acids. The sample originates from a study of T cells in narcolepsy. Study-wide findings and caveats: Autoreactive clonotypes reportedly recurred in blood of same and different patients, not controls.

The sample consisted of CD45RA- memory CD4+ T cells from PBMCs. This sequence originates from a human donor with narcolepsy. The chain combines TRBV9 with TRBJ1-2; TRBD1 matches 7 bases. The CDR3 DNA reads as TGTGCCAGCAGCGGAAACAGGGGTGACTATGGCTACACCTTC. This encodes CASSGNRGDYGYTF.